Shown below are 9 T cell receptor beta chains from a single sample sequenced in a study of OX40 agonist ivuxolimab in advanced cancers. Repertoires were generated with immunoSEQ multiplex PCR, while TCRdb's copy carries only in-frame clones and drops some. This sample has 90,000 to 95,000 clones, with 70% to 90% found just once. The material sequenced was CD4+ or CD8+ T cells sorted from blood, taken in a trial of the OX40 agonist ivuxolimab. The origin of the receptors is an adult with an advanced solid tumor such as melanoma, head and neck, liver or kidney cancer.

The chain recombines TRBV9 with TRBJ2-1; no definite D call. This CDR3 contains 13 residues. V was cut by 0 bases and J by 4 bases, with 5 bases left in between. Germline V gene sequence: CDR1 SGDLS, CDR2 YYNGEE. Here the CDR3 DNA reads TGTGCCAGCAGCGTAGTCCCGTACAATGAGCAGTTCTTC. Translation: CASSVVPYNEQFF.

The DNA of the CDR3 is TGTGCCAGCAGTGGAATGGGGCAGGGTGAAAAACTGTTTTTT. Its protein product is CASSGMGQGEKLFF. V usage is TRBV2 and J usage is TRBJ1-4; a weak D match, TRBD1 (5 bases). Germline V gene sequence: CDR1 SNHLY, CDR2 FYNNEI. The CDR3 covers 14 residues. The V end lost 4 bases, the J end lost 7 bases, and 13 bases lay between the germline ends. The full variable domain, rest sourced from reference TRBV2 and TRBJ1-4, is EPEVTQTPSHQVTQMGQEVILRCVPISNHLYFYWYRQILGQKVEFLVSFYNNEISEKSEIFDDQFSVERPDGSNFTLKIRSTKLEDSAMYFCASSGMGQGEKLFFGSGTQLSVL.

This sequence joins TRBV5-4 and TRBJ2-7; 8 bases fit TRBD2. The CDR3 is made up of 13 amino acids. V dropped 4 bases and J dropped 6; count of bases not matched to a gene: 6. Germline V CDR1 and CDR2: SGHNT, YYREEE (reference sequence). The CDR3 DNA is TGTGCCAGCAGCCGGGAGGGTTTTGGCGAGCAGTACTTC. This gives the protein CASSREGFGEQYF.

This chain connects TRBV29-1 to TRBJ2-2, with D possibly being TRBD2 (5 bases). The CDR3 sequence is 14 residues long. The germline V gene has CDR1 SQVTM and CDR2 ANQGSEA. Trimming removed 7 bases from V and 0 bases from J, with 12 bases in between. The CDR3 loop reads CSARTSSNTGELFF. DNA of the CDR3: TGCAGCGCTAGGACTTCCTCGAACACCGGGGAGCTGTTTTTT.

The gene calls are TRBV2 and TRBJ2-3; TRBD1 agrees at 8 bases. The CDR3 is 15 residues long. CDR1 SNHLY and CDR2 FYNNEI come from the germline V gene. The trim removed 6 bases at V and 0 bases at J, leaving 5 bases unmatched. The CDR3 bases are TGTGCCAGCAGACCAGGGGGCTTTAGCACAGATACGCAGTATTTT. The encoded protein is CASRPGGFSTDTQYF. The complete variable domain, with remaining parts taken from reference TRBV2 and TRBJ2-3, reads EPEVTQTPSHQVTQMGQEVILRCVPISNHLYFYWYRQILGQKVEFLVSFYNNEISEKSEIFDDQFSVERPDGSNFTLKIRSTKLEDSAMYFCASRPGGFSTDTQYFGPGTRLTVL.

The rearrangement uses TRBV4-1 and TRBJ1-1, with TRBD1 as a possible D gene (5 bases). CDR1 and CDR2 from the germline V gene are MGHRA and YSYEKL. This CDR3 spans 15 amino acids. Trimming shortened V by 0 bases and J by 11 bases, and 19 bases separated the two germline ends. CDR3 residues: CASSQEGQGRRWAFF. CDR3 DNA sequence: TGCGCCAGCAGCCAAGAAGGCCAGGGTCGGAGATGGGCTTTCTTT.

This chain uses TRBV6-4 with TRBJ2-1; either TRBD1 or TRBD2 may supply D (5 bases each). This CDR3 has 14 amino acids. The germline V gene encodes CDR1 MRHNA and CDR2 SNTAGT. Trimming pared 5 bases from V and 7 bases from J, leaving 15 bases between. The CDR3 sequence: CASSQGTRLNEQFF. CDR3 nucleotide sequence: TGTGCCAGCAGTCAAGGGACCCGATTGAATGAGCAGTTCTTC.

V is TRBV10-2 and J is TRBJ2-7; D is possibly TRBD2 (5 bases). Germline V gene sequence: CDR1 WSHSY, CDR2 SAAADI. Between the trimmed V and J ends, which lost 3 bases and 8 bases, there was a span of 8 bases. CDR3 length: 11 amino acids. CDR3 nucleotides: TGCGCCAGCAGTGATGGAGGAAAGCAGTACGTC. Its translation: CASSDGGKQYV.

The chain is built from TRBV5-6 and TRBJ1-4; D possibly corresponds to TRBD1 (6 bases). Trimming took off 0 bases at V and 12 bases at J, with 15 bases between the two ends. The CDR3 consists of 14 residues. In germline, CDR1 is SGHDT, CDR2 YYEEEE. CDR3 nucleotide sequence: TGTGCCAGCAGCTTGGTAGGGCTCGAGGGGGAACTGTTTTTT. Its translation: CASSLVGLEGELFF.